Each of the 5 T cell receptor beta chains below was sequenced from the same sample in a study of beta chain features in type 1 diabetes. The study's findings and limits: Type 1 diabetes patients had TCRB CDR3s that were shorter (moderately but significantly so) in all four CD4+ subsets.

No antigen has been assigned to these receptors. Expressed TCRB transcripts were sequenced because the isolated RNA had all been reverse transcribed beforehand. The assay was immunoSEQ multiplex PCR, and TCRdb's table has in-frame clones only and misses some. The sample lists 400,000 or so clones; around 12% were seen once. Sequenced material: naive CD4+ T cells from blood. These receptors were obtained from a woman aged 18-29 years with type 1 diabetes.

This rearrangement joins TRBV4-1 to TRBJ2-5; 9 positions agree with TRBD2. This CDR3 is built from 17 residues. V shed 4 bases and J 2 bases; nucleotides not matched to a gene: 11. Per the germline V gene, CDR1 is MGHRA and CDR2 is YSYEKL. The CDR3 DNA sequence: TGCGCCAGCAGCCCCCCTTCAGGTAGCGGGGGTCAAGAGACCCAGTACTTC. Translated, it gives CASSPPSGSGGQETQYF.

This clone was seen a few times. The genes are TRBV29-1 and TRBJ1-2, with 7 bases aligning to TRBD1. V was pared by 3 bases and J by 8 bases, with 15 bases of the junction left unmatched. This CDR3 contains 15 residues. Germline-derived CDR1 and CDR2 are SQVTM and ANQGSEA. CDR3 sequence reads: CSVDEPWTGPSGYTF. As DNA, the CDR3 is TGCAGCGTTGATGAACCTTGGACAGGTCCCTCGGGCTACACCTTC.

This clone turned up a few times. CDR3 region: CAWSVHNANYGYTF. CDR3 bases: TGTGCCTGGAGTGTACACAATGCTAACTATGGCTACACCTTC. The chain joins TRBV30 to TRBJ1-2; D is unclear. The CDR3 extends over 14 amino acids. Trimming removed 0 bases at V and 0 bases at J, with 8 bases between. Germline CDR1 is GTSNPN and CDR2 is SVGIG (reference sequence). The full variable domain, completed using reference TRBV30 and TRBJ1-2, is SQTIHQWPATLVQPVGSPLSLECTVEGTSNPNLYWYRQAAGRGLQLLFYSVGIGQISSEVPQNLSASRPQDRQFILSSKKLLLSDSGFYLCAWSVHNANYGYTFGSGTRLTVV.

This chain connects TRBV4-2 to TRBJ2-7; D might be TRBD2 (5 bases). Trimming took off 0 bases at V and 2 bases at J, with 11 bases between the two ends. Germline V gene data show CDR1 as LGHNA and CDR2 as YNFKEQ. The CDR3 has 15 residues. The DNA of the CDR3 is TGTGCCAGCAGCCAAGATTGGCTAGCAGCCTACGAGCAGTACTTC. This translates into CASSQDWLAAYEQYF.

The V and J genes are TRBV4-3 and TRBJ2-4; TRBD2 matches at 8 bases. Germline CDR1 and CDR2: LGHNA and YSLEER. The length of the CDR3 is 17 residues. Unmatched junction bases numbered 8, after V lost 4 bases and J lost 0 bases. The CDR3 DNA reads as TGCGCCAGCAGCCTAGGGGGACTAGGGATAGCCAAAAACATTCAGTACTTC. Amino acids: CASSLGGLGIAKNIQYF.